A single sample is the source of the 31 T cell receptor beta chains below, sequenced in a study of cytomegalovirus exposure and HLA in healthy donors. The PCR made use of 60 Vbeta and 13 Jbeta primers. Clones were read by immunoSEQ multiplex PCR, and TCRdb kept only the in-frame ones, dropping some. The sample includes around 200,000 clones, 60% to 85% of them seen just once. The sequencing input was PBMCs. All receptors come from a man between 40 and 49 years old in good health and CMV-seronegative.

V gene TRBV10-3 combines with J gene TRBJ1-5; D is uncertain. CDR1 and CDR2 (germline): ENHRY, SYGVKD. V was trimmed by 3 bases and J by 4 bases, leaving 4 bases between them. The CDR3 runs 12 residues. The chain's CDR3 is CAISDHNQPQHF. Here the CDR3 DNA reads TGTGCCATCAGTGACCATAATCAGCCCCAGCATTTT.

The chain links TRBV6-4 to TRBJ1-2; D is undetermined. The CDR3 has 14 amino acids. The V end lost 5 bases, the J end lost 1 base, and 11 bases lay between the germline ends. From germline, CDR1 is MRHNA and CDR2 SNTAGT. The DNA for the CDR3 is TGTGCCAGCAGTCTATATCACGGTAACTATGGCTACACCTTC. This sequence encodes CASSLYHGNYGYTF.

The chain couples TRBV7-2 to TRBJ1-5; TRBD1 might be the D (5 bases). Germline V gives CDR1 SGHTA, CDR2 FQGNSA. The CDR3 is 16 amino acids. The ends were cut back, 1 base at V and 1 base at J, with 11 bases in the middle. CDR3 coding DNA: TGTGCCAGCAGCTTAGTAGGAGCAGGGAGCAATCAGCCCCAGCATTTT. Protein sequence: CASSLVGAGSNQPQHF.

This clone was detected only once. The chain carries TRBV5-4 and TRBJ1-1, with D perhaps TRBD1 (6 bases). The V end was cut by 7 bases, the J end by 5 bases, with 15 bases between. Germline assignment: CDR1 SGHNT and CDR2 YYREEE (reference sequence). The CDR3 totals 13 residues. The chain's CDR3 is CASRQTGRTEAFF. CDR3 in DNA: TGTGCCAGCCGCCAAACAGGGCGAACTGAAGCTTTCTTT. Looking up the rest from reference TRBV5-4 and TRBJ1-1 gives the full variable domain: ETGVTQSPTHLIKTRGQQVTLRCSSQSGHNTVSWYQQALGQGPQFIFQYYREEENGRGNFPPRFSGLQFPNYSSELNVNALELDDSALYLCASRQTGRTEAFFGQGTRLTVV.

The chain combines TRBV28 with TRBJ2-3; D is possibly TRBD2 (6 bases). This CDR3 has 14 amino acids. V dropped 6 bases and J dropped 4 bases, with 14 bases sitting between them. The germline V gene has CDR1 MDHEN and CDR2 SYDVKM. The CDR3 region is CASSPFGGADTQYF. The CDR3 region has the DNA TGTGCCAGCAGCCCCTTTGGAGGGGCAGATACGCAGTATTTT. The full variable domain, in which reference TRBV28 and TRBJ2-3 provide the parts outside the CDR3, is DVKVTQSSRYLVKRTGEKVFLECVQDMDHENMFWYRQDPGLGLRLIYFSYDVKMKEKGDIPEGYSVSREKKERFSLILESASTNQTSMYLCASSPFGGADTQYFGPGTRLTVL.

The chain is built from TRBV7-8 and TRBJ2-5; D remains ambiguous. The CDR3 has 13 residues. Germline V gene sequence: CDR1 SGHVS, CDR2 FQNEAQ. V was trimmed by 0 bases and J by 1 base, leaving 3 bases between them. The CDR3 protein is CASSLASQETQYF. CDR3 sequence (DNA): TGTGCCAGCAGCTTAGCCAGCCAAGAGACCCAGTACTTC.

This chain connects TRBV7-8 to TRBJ1-5; TRBD1 matches 7 bases. There are 12 residues in the CDR3. Trimming at V came to 1 base and at J to 16 bases, leaving 7 bases not matched to a gene. Germline V CDR1 and CDR2: SGHVS, FQNEAQ. As DNA, the CDR3 is TGTGCCAGCAGCTTAGAGGGACAGCGAAAACATTTT. Translation gives CASSLEGQRKHF.

The chain couples TRBV5-1 to TRBJ2-5, with 7 nucleotides matching TRBD2. Losses at the gene ends were 1 base for V and 5 bases for J; bases not matched to a gene: 11. Looked up from germline, CDR1 is SGHRS and CDR2 is YFSETQ. This CDR3 comprises 16 residues. In DNA, the CDR3 is TGCGCCAGCAGCTTGAATGAGGGAGGGCCCCTGGAGACCCAGTACTTC. This codes for CASSLNEGGPLETQYF.

V usage is TRBV2 and J usage is TRBJ1-3, with 9 bases identical to TRBD1. Germline V CDR1 and CDR2: SNHLY, FYNNEI. V gave up 4 bases and J gave up 4 bases; unmatched junction bases: 11. The CDR3 runs to 17 residues. The CDR3, as DNA: TGTGCCAGCAGTGCGCAAACCGGGACAGGGCCGGGAAACACCATATATTTT. Amino acids: CASSAQTGTGPGNTIYF.

V usage is TRBV30 and J usage is TRBJ2-5; weak D call: TRBD1 (5 bases). Trimming removed 0 bases from V and 4 bases from J, with 15 bases in between. The length of the CDR3 is 15 residues. Germline loops: CDR1 GTSNPN, CDR2 SVGIG (reference sequence). The DNA of the CDR3 is TGTGCCTGGAGTGTAGGACACTCTAGAGGAGAGACCCAGTACTTC. It translates to CAWSVGHSRGETQYF.

The chain combines TRBV7-9 with TRBJ2-7, with 13 bases aligning to TRBD2. The CDR3 has 15 amino acids. J was trimmed by 1 base and V by 5 bases; bases with no gene match: 2. Per the germline V gene, CDR1 is SEHNR and CDR2 is FQNEAQ (reference sequence). The CDR3 spells CASSGTSGVSYEQYF. The CDR3 DNA reads TGTGCCAGCAGCGGGACTAGCGGGGTGTCCTACGAGCAGTACTTC.

The chain joins TRBV27 to TRBJ1-2; TRBD1 aligns across 8 bases. The V gene end was trimmed by 5 bases and the J gene end by 4 bases; junction bases not matched to a gene: 9. From germline, CDR1 is MNHEY and CDR2 SMNVEV (reference sequence). The CDR3 is 15 amino acids. CDR3 protein: CASSPRAGGSYGYTF. CDR3 DNA sequence: TGTGCCAGCAGTCCCCGCGCAGGGGGCAGCTATGGCTACACCTTC.

The rearrangement uses TRBV5-4 and TRBJ1-2; D might be TRBD1 (6 bases). V lost 4 bases and J 4 bases, leaving 11 bases between the germline ends. In germline, CDR1 is SGHNT, CDR2 YYREEE (reference sequence). CDR3 length equals 13 residues. The CDR3 loop is CASSRGGPYGYTF. The DNA for the CDR3 is TGTGCCAGCAGCCGGGGGGGCCCCTATGGCTACACCTTC. Complete variable domain (other parts from reference TRBV5-4 and TRBJ1-2): ETGVTQSPTHLIKTRGQQVTLRCSSQSGHNTVSWYQQALGQGPQFIFQYYREEENGRGNFPPRFSGLQFPNYSSELNVNALELDDSALYLCASSRGGPYGYTFGSGTRLTVV.

This clone came up a few times. The chain employs TRBV7-9 and TRBJ1-2, with 9 nucleotides matching TRBD1. V lost 11 bases and J lost 8; bases outside the gene matches: 15. Germline values: CDR1 SEHNR, CDR2 FQNEAQ (reference sequence). The CDR3 length is 14 residues. CDR3 protein: CALTGDRAEGGYTF. The CDR3 region has the DNA TGTGCCCTAACCGGGGACAGGGCAGAAGGGGGCTACACCTTC. Using reference TRBV7-9 and TRBJ1-2 for the parts outside the CDR3, the full variable domain is DTGVSQNPRHKITKRGQNVTFRCDPISEHNRLYWYRQTLGQGPEFLTYFQNEAQLEKSRLLSDRFSAERPKGSFSTLEIQRTEQGDSAMYLCALTGDRAEGGYTFGSGTRLTVV.

The rearrangement joins TRBV2 to TRBJ2-7, with D possibly TRBD1 on 6 matching bases. V was shortened by 1 base and J by 1 base, with 11 bases between the two germline ends. The germline V gene has CDR1 SNHLY and CDR2 FYNNEI. The CDR3 sequence is 15 residues long. The CDR3 loop is CASSEDRATSYEQYF. CDR3 nucleotide sequence: TGTGCCAGCAGTGAAGACAGGGCAACATCCTACGAGCAGTACTTC.

The rearrangement uses TRBV6-5 and TRBJ1-1; no clear D. Trimming removed 5 bases from V and 3 bases from J, with 10 bases in between. Germline V gives CDR1 MNHEY, CDR2 SVGAGI. This CDR3 is built from 13 residues. The DNA of the CDR3 is TGTGCCAGCAGTCGCGACATATACACTGAAGCTTTCTTT. Protein product: CASSRDIYTEAFF.

The rearrangement links TRBV10-3 to TRBJ2-7; TRBD1 aligns across 8 bases. After removal of 11 bases from V and 1 base from J, the junction contained 7 bases not matched to a gene. Germline V gives CDR1 ENHRY, CDR2 SYGVKD. There are 13 residues in the CDR3. The CDR3 is CASQDRVSYEQYF. The CDR3 DNA follows: TGTGCCTCCCAGGACAGGGTTTCCTACGAGCAGTACTTC.

The chain uses TRBV15 and TRBJ1-1, with D unresolved. V lost 8 bases and J lost 9, with 13 bases in between. The CDR3 loop spans 11 amino acids. Germline V CDR1 and CDR2: LNHNV, YYDKDF (reference sequence). CDR3 loop: CATRLTNQAFF. The CDR3 nucleotides are TGTGCCACCCGCCTAACGAATCAAGCTTTCTTT.

V usage is TRBV19 and J usage is TRBJ1-2, with D maybe TRBD1 (5 bases). The CDR3 runs to 15 residues. The germline CDR1 and CDR2 sequences are LNHDA and SQIVND (reference sequence). V lost 7 bases and J 4 bases, leaving 19 bases between the germline ends. The CDR3 coding sequence is TGTGCCAGTACCGGTGGCCTTCAAGGGGCCTATGGCTACACCTTC. Its protein product is CASTGGLQGAYGYTF.

The chain recombines TRBV21-1 with TRBJ2-7; the D segment call TRBD2 is taken from the table without a DNA check. TRBV21-1 is described as a pseudogene. This CDR3 spans 10 amino acids. CDR3 loop: CARPSYEQYF. CDR3 nucleotide sequence: TGTGCCAGACCTAGCTACGAGCAGTACTTC.

The chain is built from TRBV30 and TRBJ1-6; D might be TRBD1 (5 bases). Germline CDR1 is GTSNPN and CDR2 is SVGIG (reference sequence). Trimming took off 0 bases at V and 9 bases at J, with 15 bases between the two ends. The CDR3 consists of 15 residues. CDR3 loop: CAWSVTGAWGSPLHF. The CDR3 DNA sequence: TGTGCCTGGAGTGTTACAGGAGCCTGGGGTTCACCCCTCCACTTT.

J is TRBJ2-7 and V is TRBV18, with TRBD2 identical over 10 bases. This CDR3 contains 16 residues. V shed 3 bases and J 1 base; nucleotides not matched to a gene: 6. The germline gives CDR1 KGHSH, CDR2 LQKENI. The CDR3 DNA reads TGTGCCAGCTCACCCCTAGCGGGGGCCCCTTCCTACGAGCAGTACTTC. It is translated as CASSPLAGAPSYEQYF.

The CDR3, as DNA: TGCGCCAGCAGCCAGGGGCCATACAATGAGCAGTTCTTC. Translation: CASSQGPYNEQFF. The V call is TRBV4-3, the J call TRBJ2-1, with a weak D call TRBD1 (5 bases). The CDR3 spans 13 residues. Per the germline V gene, CDR1 is LGHNA and CDR2 is YSLEER. Trimming removed 3 bases from V and 4 bases from J, with 7 bases in between.

The genes are TRBV28 and TRBJ1-5; the match to TRBD1 covers 9 bases. Per the germline V gene, CDR1 is MDHEN and CDR2 is SYDVKM. The V segment lost 1 base and the J segment 5 bases; nucleotides outside the gene matches: 6. The CDR3 is made up of 16 amino acids. The CDR3 nucleotides are TGTGCCAGCAGTTTATTGAACAGGGGGCAGCATCAGCCCCAGCATTTT. Residues: CASSLLNRGQHQPQHF. Full variable domain (missing parts from reference TRBV28 and TRBJ1-5): DVKVTQSSRYLVKRTGEKVFLECVQDMDHENMFWYRQDPGLGLRLIYFSYDVKMKEKGDIPEGYSVSREKKERFSLILESASTNQTSMYLCASSLLNRGQHQPQHFGDGTRLSIL.

The chain couples TRBV5-1 to TRBJ1-4; D unresolved. The CDR3 consists of 14 residues. V was trimmed by 2 bases and J by 0 bases, leaving 5 bases between them. Germline CDR1 is SGHRS and CDR2 is YFSETQ. The CDR3: CASSLTTTNEKLFF. As DNA, the CDR3 is TGCGCCAGCAGCTTAACTACAACTAATGAAAAACTGTTTTTT. Full variable domain (remainder filled in from reference TRBV5-1 and TRBJ1-4): KAGVTQTPRYLIKTRGQQVTLSCSPISGHRSVSWYQQTPGQGLQFLFEYFSETQRNKGNFPGRFSGRQFSNSRSEMNVSTLELGDSALYLCASSLTTTNEKLFFGSGTQLSVL.

This clone was observed a single time. The chain has TRBV5-1 and TRBJ2-7; maybe TRBD1 (7 bases). With 4 bases removed from V and 0 bases from J, the gap between germline ends came to 14 bases. Per the germline V gene, CDR1 is SGHRS and CDR2 is YFSETQ. The CDR3 loop spans 15 amino acids. The CDR3, as DNA: TGCGCCAGCAGCGAGCGACAGGGACTCTCCTACGAGCAGTACTTC. Its translation: CASSERQGLSYEQYF. Full variable domain (remainder filled in from reference TRBV5-1 and TRBJ2-7): KAGVTQTPRYLIKTRGQQVTLSCSPISGHRSVSWYQQTPGQGLQFLFEYFSETQRNKGNFPGRFSGRQFSNSRSEMNVSTLELGDSALYLCASSERQGLSYEQYFGPGTRLTVT.

V and J are TRBV27 and TRBJ1-6; no clear D gene. Between the trimmed V and J ends, which lost 7 bases and 8 bases, there was a span of 21 bases. This CDR3 contains 16 residues. Germline CDR1 and CDR2: MNHEY and SMNVEV (reference sequence). The CDR3 is CASKTPGKGRDSPLHF. The CDR3 nucleotides read TGTGCCAGCAAAACTCCGGGGAAGGGTAGAGATTCACCCCTCCACTTT.

This rearrangement joins TRBV20-1 to TRBJ1-1; TRBD1 matches at 7 bases. This CDR3 is built from 10 residues. Germline-derived CDR1 and CDR2 are DFQATT and SNEGSKA (reference sequence). V trimming: 3 bases; J trimming: 10 bases; junction bases outside the gene matches: 2. The DNA for the CDR3 is TGCAGTGCTAGGGCAGGGGGAGCTTTCTTT. It encodes CSARAGGAFF.

V is TRBV30 and J is TRBJ2-7, with 7 bases lining up with TRBD1. V shed 5 bases and J 4 bases; nucleotides not matched to a gene: 14. Germline lookup yields CDR1 GTSNPN and CDR2 SVGIG (reference sequence). This CDR3 has 15 amino acids. The CDR3: CAWYGRGGRAYEQYF. The CDR3 DNA reads TGTGCCTGGTACGGCAGAGGGGGCCGCGCGTACGAGCAGTACTTC.

The chain recombines TRBV7-9 with TRBJ1-1; the D is unclear. V lost 8 bases, J lost 1 base, and 11 bases lay in between. The CDR3 covers 13 residues. Germline values: CDR1 SEHNR, CDR2 FQNEAQ (reference sequence). The CDR3 is CASSNRGNTEAFF. The CDR3 coding sequence is TGTGCCAGCTCAAACCGGGGGAACACTGAAGCTTTCTTT.

DNA for the CDR3: TGTGCCAGTAGTATAGATCGGGCTAGCGGTGATTGGGAGACCCAGTACTTC. Translated, it gives CASSIDRASGDWETQYF. The chain carries TRBV19 and TRBJ2-5; 7 bases agree with TRBD2. Trimming took 0 bases from V and 5 from J; bases not matched to a gene: 12. The CDR3 has 17 residues. The germline gives CDR1 LNHDA, CDR2 SQIVND (reference sequence).